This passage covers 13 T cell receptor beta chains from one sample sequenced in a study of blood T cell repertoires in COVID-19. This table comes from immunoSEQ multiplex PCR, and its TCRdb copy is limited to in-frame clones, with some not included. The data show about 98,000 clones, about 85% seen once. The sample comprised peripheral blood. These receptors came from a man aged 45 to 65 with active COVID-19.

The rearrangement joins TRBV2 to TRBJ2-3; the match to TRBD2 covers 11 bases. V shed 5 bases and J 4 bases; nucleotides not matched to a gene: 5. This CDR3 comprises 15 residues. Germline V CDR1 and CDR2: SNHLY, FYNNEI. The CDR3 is CASSNSGGAPDTQYF. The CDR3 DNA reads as TGTGCCAGCAGTAATAGCGGGGGGGCCCCAGATACGCAGTATTTT.

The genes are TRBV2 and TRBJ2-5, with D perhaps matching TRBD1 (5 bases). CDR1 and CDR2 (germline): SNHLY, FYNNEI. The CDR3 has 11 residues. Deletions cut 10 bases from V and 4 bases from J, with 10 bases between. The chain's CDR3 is CATSQGETQYF. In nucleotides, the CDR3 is TGTGCCACCTCCCAGGGAGAGACCCAGTACTTC.

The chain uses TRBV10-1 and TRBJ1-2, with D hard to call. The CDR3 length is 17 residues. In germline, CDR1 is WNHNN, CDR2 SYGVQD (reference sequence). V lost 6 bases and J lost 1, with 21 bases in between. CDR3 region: CASRIREQTRFNYGYTF. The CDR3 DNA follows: TGCGCCAGCAGAATCCGGGAACAGACTCGCTTTAACTATGGCTACACCTTC.

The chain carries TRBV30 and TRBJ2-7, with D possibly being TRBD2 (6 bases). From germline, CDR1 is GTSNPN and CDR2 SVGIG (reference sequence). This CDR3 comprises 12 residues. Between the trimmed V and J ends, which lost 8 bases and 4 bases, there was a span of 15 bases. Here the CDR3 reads CAGGFVGYEQYF. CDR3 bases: TGTGCCGGAGGGTTCGTGGGGTACGAGCAGTACTTC. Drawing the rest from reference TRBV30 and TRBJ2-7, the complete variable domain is SQTIHQWPATLVQPVGSPLSLECTVEGTSNPNLYWYRQAAGRGLQLLFYSVGIGQISSEVPQNLSASRPQDRQFILSSKKLLLSDSGFYLCAGGFVGYEQYFGPGTRLTVT.

The CDR3 reads CARSLVYGDEQYF. The CDR3 DNA reads TGTGCCAGAAGCTTGGTTTACGGGGACGAGCAGTACTTC. The V call is TRBV5-3, the J call TRBJ2-7; a possible D gene is TRBD2 (5 bases). TRBV5-3 is designated an ORF whose function remains uncertain. This CDR3 spans 13 amino acids. V lost 0 bases and J lost 5, with 9 bases in between.

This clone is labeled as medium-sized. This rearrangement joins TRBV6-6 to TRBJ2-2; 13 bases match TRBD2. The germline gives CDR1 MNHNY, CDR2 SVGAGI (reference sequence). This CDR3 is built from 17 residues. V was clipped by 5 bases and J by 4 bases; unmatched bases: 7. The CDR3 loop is CASSPRTSGGGTGELFF. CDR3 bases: TGTGCCAGCAGTCCGAGGACTAGCGGGGGTGGCACCGGGGAGCTGTTTTTT.

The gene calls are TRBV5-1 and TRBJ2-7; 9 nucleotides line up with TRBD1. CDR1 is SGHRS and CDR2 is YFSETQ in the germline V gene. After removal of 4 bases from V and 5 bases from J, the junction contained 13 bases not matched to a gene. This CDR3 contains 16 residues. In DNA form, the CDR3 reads TGCGCCAGCAGCACTTCCCGGACAGGGGAAATCCACGAGCAGTACTTC. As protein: CASSTSRTGEIHEQYF.

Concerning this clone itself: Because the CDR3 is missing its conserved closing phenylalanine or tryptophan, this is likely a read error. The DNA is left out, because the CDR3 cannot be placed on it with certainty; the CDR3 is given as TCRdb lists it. The CDR3 spells CASQYREG. The chain is built from TRBV2 and TRBJ1-6; the table gives TRBD1 as D, unverified against the DNA. The germline V gene has CDR1 SNHLY and CDR2 FYNNEI. The CDR3 sequence runs 8 residues, both termini included.

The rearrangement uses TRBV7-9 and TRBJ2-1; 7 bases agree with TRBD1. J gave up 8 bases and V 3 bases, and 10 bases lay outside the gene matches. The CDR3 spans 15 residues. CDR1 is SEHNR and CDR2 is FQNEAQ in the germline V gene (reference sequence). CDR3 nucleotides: TGTGCCAGCAGCTTCGACAGGGCCCACGGGGATGAGCAGTTCTTC. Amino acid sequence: CASSFDRAHGDEQFF.

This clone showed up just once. CDR3 protein: CASTAGTRHNSPLHF. CDR3 bases: TGTGCCAGTACAGCCGGGACAAGACATAATTCACCCCTCCACTTT. This rearrangement joins TRBV19 to TRBJ1-6; a possible D gene is TRBD1 (6 bases). Germline lookup yields CDR1 LNHDA and CDR2 SQIVND (reference sequence). The V gene lost 7 bases and the J gene lost 5 bases, with 15 bases spanning the gap. CDR3 size: 15 residues.

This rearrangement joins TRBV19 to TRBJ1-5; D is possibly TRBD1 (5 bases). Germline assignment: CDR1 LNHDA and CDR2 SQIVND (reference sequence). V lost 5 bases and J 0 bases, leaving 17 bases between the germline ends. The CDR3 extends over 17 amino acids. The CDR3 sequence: CASSLRQLGNSNQPQHF. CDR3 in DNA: TGTGCCAGTAGTTTACGACAGTTGGGAAATAGCAATCAGCCCCAGCATTTT.

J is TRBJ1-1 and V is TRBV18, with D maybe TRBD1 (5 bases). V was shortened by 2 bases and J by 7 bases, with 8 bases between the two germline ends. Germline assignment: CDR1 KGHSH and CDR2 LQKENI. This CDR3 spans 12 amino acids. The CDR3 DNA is TGTGCCAGCTCACCAGGAAGGGGTGAAGCTTTCTTT. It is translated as CASSPGRGEAFF.

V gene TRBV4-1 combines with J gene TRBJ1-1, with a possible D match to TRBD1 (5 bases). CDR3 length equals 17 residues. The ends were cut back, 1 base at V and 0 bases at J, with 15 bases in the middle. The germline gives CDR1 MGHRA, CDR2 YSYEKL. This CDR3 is CASSQGGMSGLNTEAFF. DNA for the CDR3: TGCGCCAGCAGCCAAGGGGGCATGTCAGGGTTGAACACTGAAGCTTTCTTT.